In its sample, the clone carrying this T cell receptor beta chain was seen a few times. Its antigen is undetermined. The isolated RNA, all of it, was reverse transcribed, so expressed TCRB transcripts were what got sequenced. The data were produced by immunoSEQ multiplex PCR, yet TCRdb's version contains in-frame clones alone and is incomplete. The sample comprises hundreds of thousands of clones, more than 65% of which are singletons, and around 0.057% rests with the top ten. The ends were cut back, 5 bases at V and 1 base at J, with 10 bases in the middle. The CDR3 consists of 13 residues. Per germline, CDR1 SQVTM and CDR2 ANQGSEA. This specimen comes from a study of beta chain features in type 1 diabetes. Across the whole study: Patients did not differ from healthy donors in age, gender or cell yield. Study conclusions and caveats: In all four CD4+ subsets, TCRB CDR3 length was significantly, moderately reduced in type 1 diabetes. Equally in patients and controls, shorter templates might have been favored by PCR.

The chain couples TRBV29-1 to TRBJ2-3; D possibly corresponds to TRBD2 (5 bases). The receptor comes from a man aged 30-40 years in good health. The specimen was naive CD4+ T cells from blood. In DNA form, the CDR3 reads TGCAGCGTTAGTCTCGGGGGCACAGATACGCAGTATTTT. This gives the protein CSVSLGGTDTQYF.